This is a list of T cell receptor beta chains from one sample in a study of identical twins. TCRdb re-called the 5' RACE reads with MiXCR, one entry per CDR3 protein. The data show 1.5 million to 2 million distinct CDR3 sequences, more than 30% seen once. The sample taken for sequencing was cord blood. These receptors were obtained from a newborn girl in good health. The CDR3 runs from the conserved cysteine through the conserved F or W. D genes are given only for firm matches. Clone size appears in some rows only: once, few, many, or a class for an expanded clone.

J gene	V gene	D gene	clone size	CDR3 protein	CDR3 DNA
TRBJ2-7	TRBV10-3	TRBD2	.	CAIRGPGLAGDQETRYF	TGTGCCATCCGGGGCCCCGGACTAGCGGGGGACCAAGAGACCCGGTACTTC
TRBJ1-2	TRBV28	.	many	CASSFGRAYGYTF	TGTGCCAGCAGTTTCGGCAGGGCCTATGGCTACACCTTC
TRBJ2-1	TRBV28	TRBD2	.	CASSLKTSGAYNEQFF	TGTGCCAGCAGTTTGAAAACTAGCGGGGCCTACAATGAGCAGTTCTTC
TRBJ2-1	TRBV10-3	.	.	CAISEGRPNEQFF	TGTGCCATCAGTGAGGGACGCCCCAATGAGCAGTTCTTC
TRBJ2-5	TRBV11-2	.	.	CASSPRGANLRNEQYF	TGTGCCAGCAGCCCGAGGGGTGCTAACCTTCGCAATGAGCAGTACTTC
TRBJ2-7	TRBV25-1	.	many	CASSEGGEQYF	TGTGCCAGCAGTGAAGGGGGCGAGCAGTACTTC
TRBJ2-5	TRBV15	TRBD2	few	CATSKGGLAGSSIKTQYF	TGTGCCACCAGCAAAGGGGGGCTAGCGGGGTCGTCGATAAAGACCCAGTACTTC
TRBJ2-1	TRBV3-1	.	few	CASSQGRRTDNEQFF	TGTGCCAGCAGCCAGGGGAGGAGAACTGACAATGAGCAGTTCTTC
TRBJ1-1	TRBV12-3/TRBV12-4	TRBD1	.	CASSLWDRNRGLDTEAFF	TGTGCCAGCAGTTTATGGGACCGGAACAGGGGGCTAGATACTGAAGCTTTCTTT
TRBJ2-7	TRBV20-1	TRBD1	.	CSARFTGGPYEQYF	TGCAGTGCTAGGTTTACAGGGGGCCCCTACGAGCAGTACTTC
TRBJ2-1	TRBV5-1	TRBD1	.	CASRLQGWAWNEQFF	TGCGCCAGCAGGCTACAGGGGTGGGCTTGGAATGAGCAGTTCTTC
TRBJ1-1	TRBV10-3	.	.	CAISDYRTEAFF	TGTGCCATCAGTGATTATCGCACTGAAGCTTTCTTT
TRBJ1-5	TRBV20-1	.	few	CSARVRGRGYSNQPQHF	TGCAGTGCTAGAGTGAGAGGGAGGGGATATAGCAATCAGCCCCAGCATTTT
TRBJ2-1	TRBV7-2	TRBD2	.	CASSLVRLADNEQFF	TGTGCCAGCAGCTTAGTTAGGCTAGCGGACAATGAGCAGTTCTTC
TRBJ2-7	TRBV10-2	.	.	CASSESGRDNEQYF	TGCGCCAGCAGTGAGTCGGGAAGAGACAATGAGCAGTACTTC
TRBJ2-1	TRBV3-1	TRBD2	.	CASSQDETGLAEDFEQFF	TGTGCCAGCAGCCAAGACGAGACTGGACTAGCGGAGGATTTTGAGCAGTTCTTC
TRBJ1-5	TRBV7-2	TRBD1	few	CASSLQSGNRGPNRPQHF	TGTGCCAGCAGCTTACAAAGTGGTAACAGGGGACCCAATCGGCCCCAGCATTTT
TRBJ2-3	TRBV27	.	.	CASSFRASGPADTQYF	TGTGCCAGCAGTTTCCGGGCTTCCGGGCCTGCAGATACGCAGTATTTT
TRBJ2-3	TRBV20-1	TRBD2	.	CSASPYGGEGDTQYF	TGCAGTGCTAGTCCCTACGGGGGGGAAGGAGATACGCAGTATTTT
TRBJ1-1	TRBV29-1	TRBD1	once	CSTLDRANTEAFF	TGCAGCACACTAGACAGGGCGAACACTGAAGCTTTCTTT
TRBJ1-6	TRBV28	TRBD1	.	CASSITQGALFNSPLHF	TGTGCCAGCAGTATCACCCAGGGGGCCCTTTTTAATTCACCCCTCCACTTT
TRBJ2-1	TRBV7-9	.	.	CASSLGVSDEQFF	TGTGCCAGCAGCTTAGGAGTTAGTGATGAGCAGTTCTTC
TRBJ2-7	TRBV4-2	.	few	CASSQEDTFYNEQYF	TGTGCCAGCAGCCAAGAGGACACCTTCTACAATGAGCAGTACTTC
TRBJ2-7	TRBV27	TRBD1	few	CASRRAGTGSYEQYF	TGTGCCAGCAGGCGTGCCGGGACAGGGAGTTACGAGCAGTACTTC
TRBJ2-3	TRBV7-2	.	.	CASSFYRELSTDTQYF	TGTGCCAGCAGCTTTTATCGGGAGCTCTCCACAGATACGCAGTATTTT
TRBJ1-2	TRBV4-2	.	many	CASSQEQGRYGYTF	TGTGCCAGCAGCCAAGAGCAGGGAAGATATGGCTACACCTTC
TRBJ2-7	TRBV5-6	TRBD2	.	CASSSPSGVNEQYF	TGTGCCAGCAGCTCCCCTAGCGGGGTGAACGAGCAGTACTTC
TRBJ1-2	TRBV6-6	.	.	CVSRGQNYGYTF	TGTGTCAGCAGGGGTCAGAACTATGGCTACACCTTC
TRBJ1-2	TRBV21-1	.	.	CASSKICRGGEVYGYTF	TGTGCCAGCAGCAAGATCTGTAGGGGGGGCGAAGTCTATGGCTACACCTTC
TRBJ2-3	TRBV21-1	.	.	CASSYLDRTDTQYF	TGTGCCAGCAGCTATCTGGATCGCACAGATACGCAGTATTTT
TRBJ1-2	TRBV6-2/TRBV6-3	TRBD1	.	CASRGVTGDGYTF	TGTGCCAGCAGAGGAGTAACAGGGGATGGCTACACCTTC
TRBJ2-7	TRBV5-1	.	.	CASSLGDFVYEQYF	TGCGCCAGCAGCTTGGGGGACTTTGTCTACGAGCAGTACTTC
TRBJ2-3	TRBV27	.	few	CASSLQYSTDTQYF	TGTGCCAGCAGTTTACAGTACAGCACAGATACGCAGTATTTT
TRBJ2-7	TRBV20-1	.	.	CSASKEGYEQYF	TGCAGTGCTAGTAAAGAGGGCTACGAGCAGTACTTC
TRBJ1-5	TRBV20-1	TRBD1	.	CSAFKAGQLNQPQHF	TGCAGTGCCTTTAAGGCGGGACAGTTAAATCAGCCCCAGCATTTT
TRBJ2-3	TRBV28	.	few	CASSFPAGGRRNTQYF	TGTGCCAGCAGTTTCCCCGCCGGAGGGAGAAGGAATACGCAGTATTTT
TRBJ1-5	TRBV20-1	.	.	CSASPETGLYSNQPQHF	TGCAGTGCTAGCCCCGAGACAGGACTCTATAGCAATCAGCCCCAGCATTTT
TRBJ2-4	TRBV5-5	.	.	CASSSGEGNIQYF	TGTGCCAGCAGCTCGGGAGAGGGAAACATTCAGTACTTC
TRBJ2-7	TRBV2	TRBD2	.	CASRRSYTSESSYEQYF	TGTGCCAGCAGGCGCTCCTATACTAGCGAGAGCTCCTACGAGCAGTACTTC
TRBJ2-3	TRBV7-7	.	many	CASSFSGGSDTQYF	TGTGCTAGCAGCTTCAGCGGAGGGAGTGATACGCAGTATTTT
TRBJ2-1	TRBV5-1	.	few	CASSLVLTVGEQFF	TGCGCCAGCAGCCTTGTTTTAACCGTTGGTGAGCAGTTCTTC
TRBJ1-1	TRBV6-1	.	.	CASSRDVRPFF	TGTGCCAGCAGTAGGGACGTCCGACCTTTCTTT
TRBJ2-7	TRBV12-3/TRBV12-4	TRBD2	few	CASTFGGLLNRQYF	TGTGCCAGCACCTTTGGGGGACTACTGAATCGGCAGTACTTC
TRBJ2-1	TRBV25-1	TRBD2	.	CASSEPSGREGEQFF	TGTGCCAGCAGTGAACCCAGCGGGAGGGAGGGTGAGCAGTTCTTC
TRBJ2-1	TRBV5-6	.	many	CASSLVPHEQFF	TGTGCCAGCAGCTTGGTTCCCCATGAGCAGTTCTTC
TRBJ1-6	TRBV14	.	once	CASSPSGEGARSYNSPLHF	TGTGCCAGCAGCCCATCTGGTGAGGGCGCAAGGTCCTATAATTCACCCCTCCACTTT
TRBJ2-1	TRBV5-5	TRBD2	.	CASSSLGLGLSYEQFF	TGTGCCAGCAGCTCTCTGGGACTAGGGTTAAGTTATGAGCAGTTCTTC
TRBJ2-2	TRBV2	TRBD2	few	CASTPVAGGRTGELFF	TGTGCCAGCACTCCCGTAGCGGGAGGTAGAACCGGGGAGCTGTTTTTT
TRBJ2-6	TRBV20-1	.	few	CSAMIGANVLTF	TGCAGTGCTATGATTGGGGCCAACGTCCTGACTTTC
TRBJ2-1	TRBV12-3/TRBV12-4	.	few	CASSGTAQGDNEQFF	TGTGCCAGCAGTGGGACCGCGCAAGGGGACAATGAGCAGTTCTTC
TRBJ1-4	TRBV20-1	.	few	CSARVFVDEKLFF	TGCAGTGCTAGAGTATTCGTCGATGAAAAACTGTTTTTT
TRBJ2-2	TRBV3-1	TRBD2	few	CASSQDIGSGRAGELFF	TGTGCCAGCAGCCAAGATATCGGTAGCGGGAGGGCCGGGGAGCTGTTTTTT
TRBJ2-7	TRBV4-2	.	many	CASSQDRSSYNEQYF	TGTGCCAGCAGCCAAGATCGGAGCTCCTACAATGAGCAGTACTTC
TRBJ1-5	TRBV6-1	.	.	CASSVRGYQPQHF	TGTGCCAGCAGTGTCAGGGGTTACCAGCCCCAGCATTTT
TRBJ2-7	TRBV20-1	TRBD1	few	CSGRGTVPYEQYF	TGCAGTGGCCGAGGGACAGTCCCCTACGAGCAGTACTTC
TRBJ2-3	TRBV24-1	.	.	CATINRGASTDTQYF	TGTGCCACCATCAACCGGGGGGCTAGCACAGATACGCAGTATTTT
TRBJ2-5	TRBV20-1	TRBD2	.	CSARVIPIAGFETQYF	TGCAGTGCTAGAGTCATCCCCATAGCGGGGTTTGAGACCCAGTACTTC
TRBJ2-3	TRBV10-3	.	many	CAISEDLGNSTDTQYF	TGTGCCATCAGTGAGGATTTGGGGAATAGTACAGATACGCAGTATTTT
TRBJ1-4	TRBV6-1	.	.	CASRPGPTNEKLFF	TGTGCCAGCAGGCCAGGGCCAACTAATGAAAAACTGTTTTTT